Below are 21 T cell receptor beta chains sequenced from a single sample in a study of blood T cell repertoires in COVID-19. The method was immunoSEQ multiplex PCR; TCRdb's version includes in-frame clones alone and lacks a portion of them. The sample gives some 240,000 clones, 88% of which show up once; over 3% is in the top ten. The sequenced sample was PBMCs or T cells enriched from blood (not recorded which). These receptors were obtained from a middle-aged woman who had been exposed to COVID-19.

The CDR3 region is CASSQSTGAPGAFF. In DNA form, the CDR3 reads TGTGCCAGCAGCCAGAGCACAGGGGCACCTGGAGCTTTCTTT. J is TRBJ1-1 and V is TRBV3-1 (or the pseudogene TRBV3-2); 7 bases agree with TRBD1. Germline CDR1 is LGHDT and CDR2 is YNNKEL (reference sequence). The CDR3 is 14 amino acids. Losses at the gene ends were 3 bases for V and 10 bases for J; bases not matched to a gene: 11.

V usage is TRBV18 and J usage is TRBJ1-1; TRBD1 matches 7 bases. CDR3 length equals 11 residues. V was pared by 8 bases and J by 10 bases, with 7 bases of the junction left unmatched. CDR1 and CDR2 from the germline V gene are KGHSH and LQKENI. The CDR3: CASKGDSRAFF. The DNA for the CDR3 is TGTGCCAGCAAGGGGGACAGTAGAGCTTTCTTT.

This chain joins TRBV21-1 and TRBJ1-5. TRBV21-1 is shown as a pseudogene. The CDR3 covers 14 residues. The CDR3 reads CASSKGGSNQPQHF. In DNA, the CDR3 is TGTGCCAGCAGCAAAGGAGGAAGTAATCAGCCCCAGCATTTT.

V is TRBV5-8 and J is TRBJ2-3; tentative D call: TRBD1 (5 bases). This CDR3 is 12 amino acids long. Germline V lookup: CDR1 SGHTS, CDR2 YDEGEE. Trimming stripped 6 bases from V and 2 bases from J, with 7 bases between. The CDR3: CASIGDTDTQYF. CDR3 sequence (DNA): TGTGCCAGCATAGGGGACACAGATACGCAGTATTTT.

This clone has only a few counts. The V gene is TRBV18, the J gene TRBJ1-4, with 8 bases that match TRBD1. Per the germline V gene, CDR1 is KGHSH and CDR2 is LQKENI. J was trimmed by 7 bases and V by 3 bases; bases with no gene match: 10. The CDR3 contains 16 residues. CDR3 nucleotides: TGTGCCAGCTCACCGACCCGGGACAGGTGGTCTGAAAAACTGTTTTTT. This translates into CASSPTRDRWSEKLFF.

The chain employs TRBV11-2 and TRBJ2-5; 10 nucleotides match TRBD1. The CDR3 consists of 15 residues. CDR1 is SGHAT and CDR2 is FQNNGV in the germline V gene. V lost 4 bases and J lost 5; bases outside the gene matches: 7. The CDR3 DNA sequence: TGTGCCAGCAGCTCCCGGACAGGGGGAGGGGAGACCCAGTACTTC. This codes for CASSSRTGGGETQYF.

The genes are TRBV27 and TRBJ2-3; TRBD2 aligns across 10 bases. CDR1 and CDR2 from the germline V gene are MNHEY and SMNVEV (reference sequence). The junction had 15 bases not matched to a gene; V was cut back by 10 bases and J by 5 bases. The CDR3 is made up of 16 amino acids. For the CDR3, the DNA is TGTGCCACTGGCCCCAAGGCTAGCGGGAGTGGAGATACGCAGTATTTT. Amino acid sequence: CATGPKASGSGDTQYF.

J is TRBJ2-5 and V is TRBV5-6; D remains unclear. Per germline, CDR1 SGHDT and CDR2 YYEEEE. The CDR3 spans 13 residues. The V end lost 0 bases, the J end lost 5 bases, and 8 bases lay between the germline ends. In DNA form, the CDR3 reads TGTGCCAGCAGCTTGGTGAGGCGTGAGACCCAGTACTTC. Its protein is CASSLVRRETQYF. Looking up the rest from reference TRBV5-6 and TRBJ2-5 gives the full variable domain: DAGVTQSPTHLIKTRGQQVTLRCSPKSGHDTVSWYQQALGQGPQFIFQYYEEEERQRGNFPDRFSGHQFPNYSSELNVNALLLGDSALYLCASSLVRRETQYFGPGTRLLVL.

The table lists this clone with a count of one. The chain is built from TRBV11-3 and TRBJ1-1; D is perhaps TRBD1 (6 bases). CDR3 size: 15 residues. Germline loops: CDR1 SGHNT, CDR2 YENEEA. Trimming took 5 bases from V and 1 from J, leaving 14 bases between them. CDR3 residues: CASSPGGPGNTEAFF. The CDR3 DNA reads TGTGCCAGCAGCCCCGGGGGGCCTGGGAACACTGAAGCTTTCTTT.

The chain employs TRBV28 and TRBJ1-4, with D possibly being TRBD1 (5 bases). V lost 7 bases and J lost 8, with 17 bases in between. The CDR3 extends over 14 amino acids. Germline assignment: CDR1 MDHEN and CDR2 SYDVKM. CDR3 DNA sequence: TGTGCCAGCACCCCCCCGGGGGTACGGGAAAAACTGTTTTTT. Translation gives CASTPPGVREKLFF.

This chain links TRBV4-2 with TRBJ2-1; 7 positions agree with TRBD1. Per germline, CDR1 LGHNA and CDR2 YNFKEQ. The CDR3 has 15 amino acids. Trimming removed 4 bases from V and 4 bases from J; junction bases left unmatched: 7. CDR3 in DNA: TGTGCCAGCAGCCGTGAGACAGGGCTATACAATGAGCAGTTCTTC. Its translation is CASSRETGLYNEQFF.

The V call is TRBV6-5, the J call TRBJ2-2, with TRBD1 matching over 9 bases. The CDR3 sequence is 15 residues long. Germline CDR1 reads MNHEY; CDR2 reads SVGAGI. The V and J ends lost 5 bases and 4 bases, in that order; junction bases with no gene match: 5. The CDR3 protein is CASSRQGVITGELFF. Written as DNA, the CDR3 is TGTGCCAGCAGTAGACAGGGGGTCATCACCGGGGAGCTGTTTTTT.

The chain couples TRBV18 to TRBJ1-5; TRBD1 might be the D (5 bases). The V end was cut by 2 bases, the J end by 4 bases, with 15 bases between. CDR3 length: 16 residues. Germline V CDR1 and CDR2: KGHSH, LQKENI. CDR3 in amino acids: CASSPMEGRPNQPQHF. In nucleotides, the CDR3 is TGTGCCAGCTCACCAATGGAGGGGAGGCCGAATCAGCCCCAGCATTTT.

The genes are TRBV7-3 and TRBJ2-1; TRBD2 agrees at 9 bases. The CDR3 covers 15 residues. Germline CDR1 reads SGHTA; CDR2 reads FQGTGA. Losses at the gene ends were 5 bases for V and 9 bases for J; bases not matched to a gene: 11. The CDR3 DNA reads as TGTGCCAGCAGCCGAGTGTTAGCGGGAGATAGTGAGCAGTTCTTC. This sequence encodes CASSRVLAGDSEQFF. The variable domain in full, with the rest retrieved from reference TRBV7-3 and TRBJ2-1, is GAGVSQTPSNKVTEKGKYVELRCDPISGHTALYWYRQSLGQGPEFLIYFQGTGAADDSGLPNDRFFAVRPEGSVSTLKIQRTERGDSAVYLCASSRVLAGDSEQFFGPGTRLTVL.

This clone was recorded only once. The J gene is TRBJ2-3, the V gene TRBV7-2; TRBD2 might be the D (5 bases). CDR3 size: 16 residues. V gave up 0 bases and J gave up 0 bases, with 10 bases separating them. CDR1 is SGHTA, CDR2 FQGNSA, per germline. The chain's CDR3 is CASSLAEALSTDTQYF. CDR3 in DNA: TGTGCCAGCAGCTTAGCGGAGGCCCTTAGCACAGATACGCAGTATTTT.

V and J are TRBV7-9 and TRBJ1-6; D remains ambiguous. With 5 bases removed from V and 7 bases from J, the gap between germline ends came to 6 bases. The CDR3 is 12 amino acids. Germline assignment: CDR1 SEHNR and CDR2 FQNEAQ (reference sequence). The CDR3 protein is CASSPPNSPLHF. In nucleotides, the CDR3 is TGTGCCAGCAGCCCCCCAAATTCACCCCTCCACTTT.

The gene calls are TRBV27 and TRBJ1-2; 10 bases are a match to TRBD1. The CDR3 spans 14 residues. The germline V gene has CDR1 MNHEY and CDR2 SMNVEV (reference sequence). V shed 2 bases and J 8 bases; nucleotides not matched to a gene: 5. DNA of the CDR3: TGTGCCAGCAGTTTAGGGGGACAGGGGTCGGGCTACACCTTC. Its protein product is CASSLGGQGSGYTF.

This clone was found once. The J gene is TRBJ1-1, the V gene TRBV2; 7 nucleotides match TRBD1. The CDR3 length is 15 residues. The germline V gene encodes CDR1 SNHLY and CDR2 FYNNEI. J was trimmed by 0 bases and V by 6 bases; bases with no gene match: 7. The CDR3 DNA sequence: TGTGCCAGCAGCTGGGACAGCTACATGAACACTGAAGCTTTCTTT. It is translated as CASSWDSYMNTEAFF.

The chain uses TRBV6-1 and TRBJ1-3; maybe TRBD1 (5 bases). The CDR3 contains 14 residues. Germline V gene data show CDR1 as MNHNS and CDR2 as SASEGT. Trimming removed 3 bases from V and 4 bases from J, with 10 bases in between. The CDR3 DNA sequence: TGTGCCAGCAGTGAGCGGGACGTCGGAAACACCATATATTTT. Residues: CASSERDVGNTIYF.

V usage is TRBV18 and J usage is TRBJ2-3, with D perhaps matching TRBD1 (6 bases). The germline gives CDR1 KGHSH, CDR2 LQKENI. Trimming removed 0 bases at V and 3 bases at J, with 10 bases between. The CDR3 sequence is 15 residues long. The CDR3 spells CASSPPAQGTDTQYF. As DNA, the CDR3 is TGTGCCAGCTCACCACCGGCACAGGGTACAGATACGCAGTATTTT.

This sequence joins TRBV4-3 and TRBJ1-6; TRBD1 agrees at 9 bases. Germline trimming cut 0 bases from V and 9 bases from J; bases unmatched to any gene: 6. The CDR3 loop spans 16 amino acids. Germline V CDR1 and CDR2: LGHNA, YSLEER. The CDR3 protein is CASSQESDRGFSPLHF. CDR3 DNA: TGCGCCAGCAGCCAAGAGTCTGACAGGGGGTTTTCACCCCTCCACTTT.